This T cell receptor beta chain was identified during a study of molecular identifiers for immune sequencing clone quantification. Looked up from germline, CDR1 is MNHEY and CDR2 is SVGAGI. Trimming cost V 4 bases and J 3 bases, with 11 bases left between them. This CDR3 has 14 amino acids. TCRdb redid the calling of the PCR reads with MiXCR, one entry per CDR3 protein. The table includes some 320,000 distinct CDR3 sequences, around 21% detected once. The gene calls are TRBV6-5 and TRBJ2-3, with a tentative D call TRBD1 (5 bases). The sequencing sample was made of naive CD8+ T cells from blood, with Jurkat cell RNA spiked in. Specified subset: FACS-sorted CD8+CD4-CCR7+CD45RA+ naive T cells. The source is a human donor in good health. Some libraries in this study had Jurkat cell RNA spiked in. The CDR3 spells CASSFGRVTDTQYF. In nucleotides, the CDR3 is TGTGCCAGCAGTTTTGGCAGGGTAACAGATACGCAGTATTTT.